The source of this T cell receptor beta chain is a study of technical replicates of blood from a handful of donors (dated by TCRdb to the late 2010s). As regards this clone: Its antigen is not yet known. No clone much larger than this one lies a single base away; base qualities are absent.

Deletion took 6 bases off V and 3 bases off J, with a span of 18 bases between the germline ends. CDR1 and CDR2 are read off the germline V gene (reference sequence) as MNHEY and SMNVEV. Counted from cysteine to phenylalanine, this CDR3 has 15 amino acids. The kept DNA is CDR3 alone, 45 bases in frame from the first base. The library was prepared using the immunoSEQ multiplex PCR assay. In its TCRdb copy, this immuneACCESS table keeps in-frame sequences only and misses some clones. Where compared with another copy, unresolved V genes explain less than half of these, and the others have no known cause. The sample data list more than 80,000 clones, and about 95% of these were observed just once. Of the sample, 0.34% falls within the top ten clones.

The source of this sequence is a human donor in good health. Specimen: T cells isolated from PBMCs. The rearranged chain carries TRBV27 and TRBJ2-7, with TRBD1 as a weak D call on 6 bases. CDR3 loop: CASSQFDLRGYEQYF. The nucleotide sequence reads as follows: TGTGCCAGCAGCCAATTCGACCTCAGGGGCTACGAGCAGTACTTC.